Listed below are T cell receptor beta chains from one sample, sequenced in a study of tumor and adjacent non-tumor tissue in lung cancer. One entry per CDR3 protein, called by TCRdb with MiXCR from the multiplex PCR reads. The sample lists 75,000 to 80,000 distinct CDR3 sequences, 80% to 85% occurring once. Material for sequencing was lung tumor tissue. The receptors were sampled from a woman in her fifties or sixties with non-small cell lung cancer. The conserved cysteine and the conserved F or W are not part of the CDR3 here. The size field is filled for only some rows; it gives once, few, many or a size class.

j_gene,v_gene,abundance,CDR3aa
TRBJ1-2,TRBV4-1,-,ASGQDVVQSYPNYGYT
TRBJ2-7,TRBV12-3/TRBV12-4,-,VSTLDSSYGQY
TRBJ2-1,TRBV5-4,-,ATSTGTGRDEQF
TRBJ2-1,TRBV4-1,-,ASSQDQSSYNERF
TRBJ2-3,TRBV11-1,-,AGSLGSSGVNTQY
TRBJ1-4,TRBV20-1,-,SAGQGTLTLF
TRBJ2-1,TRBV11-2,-,ASSTPRDEQF
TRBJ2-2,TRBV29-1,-,SVGLARFHGKLF
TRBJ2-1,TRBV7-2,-,ASSSYLSNEEF
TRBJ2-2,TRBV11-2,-,AKSLEAAAMRELF
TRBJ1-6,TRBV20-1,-,NARRIVVVSRAEQGSPLH
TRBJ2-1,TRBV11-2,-,ANSSGRMNEQF
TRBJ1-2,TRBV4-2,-,ASSREGIGGYT
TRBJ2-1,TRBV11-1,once,VSSLVGQGGYNELF
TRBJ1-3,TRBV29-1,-,SVWADYGITIY
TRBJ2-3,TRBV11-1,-,AIRGTGTDTQY
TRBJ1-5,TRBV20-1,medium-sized,SANRGIQPQH
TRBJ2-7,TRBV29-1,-,SVEGTGGTRSEQY
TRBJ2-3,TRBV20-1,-,SARGIEGTILSETQY
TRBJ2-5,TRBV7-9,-,ASSLVSAIQETHF
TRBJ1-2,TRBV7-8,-,TSSPGRQRGYT
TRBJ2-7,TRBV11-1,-,ASSRLEGSWEQY
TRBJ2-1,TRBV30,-,AWGVQGVEHF
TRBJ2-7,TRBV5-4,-,ASSLEFYEQY